This T cell receptor beta chain was identified in a study of T-cell reconstitution after alpha-beta-depleted transplantation in children. This clonotype was counted only a few times. V shed 4 bases, J shed 4 bases, and the junction held 7 bases outside the gene matches. Per germline, CDR1 SGHRS and CDR2 YFSETQ. The CDR3 has 16 residues. The library targeted TCRbeta and was prepared with unique molecular identifiers. TCRdb reprocessed the PCR reads via MiXCR and lists one record per CDR3 protein. The repertoire holds approximately 350,000 distinct CDR3 sequences, with 10% to 15% as singletons. The chain employs TRBV5-1 and TRBJ2-2, with 10 bases fitting TRBD1. Sequencing used PBMCs, obtained from the stem cell graft. The receptor comes from a human donor who donated a stem cell graft to a child with Fanconi anemia. CDR3 coding DNA: TGCGCCAGCAGCCTTCATCGGACAGGGGGCACCGGGGAGCTGTTTTTT. Protein sequence: CASSLHRTGGTGELFF.